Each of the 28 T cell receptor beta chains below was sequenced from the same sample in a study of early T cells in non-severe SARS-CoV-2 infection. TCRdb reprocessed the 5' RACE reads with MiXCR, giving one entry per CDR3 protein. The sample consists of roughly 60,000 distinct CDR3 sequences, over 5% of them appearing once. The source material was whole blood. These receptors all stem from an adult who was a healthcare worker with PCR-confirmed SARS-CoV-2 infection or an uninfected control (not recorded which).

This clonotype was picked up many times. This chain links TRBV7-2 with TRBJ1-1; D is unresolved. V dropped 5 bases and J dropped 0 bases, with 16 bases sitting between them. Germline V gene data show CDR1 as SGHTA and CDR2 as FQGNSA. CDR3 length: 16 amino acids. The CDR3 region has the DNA TGTGCCAGCAGCGAAAGGTCCCGGGTTATGAACACTGAAGCTTTCTTT. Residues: CASSERSRVMNTEAFF.

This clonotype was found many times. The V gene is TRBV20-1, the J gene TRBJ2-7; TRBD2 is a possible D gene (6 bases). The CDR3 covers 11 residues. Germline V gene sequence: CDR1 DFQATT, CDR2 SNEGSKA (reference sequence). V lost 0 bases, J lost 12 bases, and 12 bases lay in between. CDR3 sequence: CSARDSKRVYF. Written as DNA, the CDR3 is TGCAGTGCTAGAGATAGTAAGCGGGTGTACTTC.

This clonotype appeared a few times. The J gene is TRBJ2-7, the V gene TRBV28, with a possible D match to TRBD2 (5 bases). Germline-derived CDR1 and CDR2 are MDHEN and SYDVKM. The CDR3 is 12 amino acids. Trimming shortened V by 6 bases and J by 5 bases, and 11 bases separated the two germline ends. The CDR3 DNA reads TGTGCCAGCAGGACCCCCGGGAACGAGCAGTACTTC. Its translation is CASRTPGNEQYF.

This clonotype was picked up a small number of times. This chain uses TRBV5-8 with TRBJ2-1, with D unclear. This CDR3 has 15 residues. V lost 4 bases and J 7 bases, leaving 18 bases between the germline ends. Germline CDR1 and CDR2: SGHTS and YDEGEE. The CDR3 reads CASSTGSSAWNEQFF. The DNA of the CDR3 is TGTGCCAGCAGCACCGGGTCCTCCGCCTGGAATGAGCAGTTCTTC.

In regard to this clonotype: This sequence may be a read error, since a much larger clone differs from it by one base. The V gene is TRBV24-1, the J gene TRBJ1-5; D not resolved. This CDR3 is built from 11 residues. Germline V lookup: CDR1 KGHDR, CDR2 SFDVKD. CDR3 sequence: CATSYNQSQHF. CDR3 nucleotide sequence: TGTGCCACCAGTTACAATCAGTCCCAGCATTTT.

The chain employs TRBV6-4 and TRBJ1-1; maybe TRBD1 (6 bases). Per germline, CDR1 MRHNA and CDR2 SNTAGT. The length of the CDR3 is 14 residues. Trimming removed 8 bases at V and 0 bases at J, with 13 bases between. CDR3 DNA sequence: TGTGCCAGCCGGGAGGGGGGCATGAACACTGAAGCTTTCTTT. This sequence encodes CASREGGMNTEAFF.

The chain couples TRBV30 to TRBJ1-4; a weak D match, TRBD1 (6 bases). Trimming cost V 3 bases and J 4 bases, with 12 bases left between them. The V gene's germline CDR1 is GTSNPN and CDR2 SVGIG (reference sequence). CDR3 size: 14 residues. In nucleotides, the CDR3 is TGTGCCTGGAGCATAGGGGGGTTTAATGAAAAACTGTTTTTT. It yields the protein CAWSIGGFNEKLFF.

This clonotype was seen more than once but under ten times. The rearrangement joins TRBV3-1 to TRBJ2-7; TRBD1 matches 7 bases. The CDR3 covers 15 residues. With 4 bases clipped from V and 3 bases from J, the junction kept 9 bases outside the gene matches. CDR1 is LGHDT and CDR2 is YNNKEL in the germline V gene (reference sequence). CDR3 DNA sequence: TGTGCCAGCAGCCCACAGCCTTGGGACAGCTACGAGCAGTACTTC. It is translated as CASSPQPWDSYEQYF.

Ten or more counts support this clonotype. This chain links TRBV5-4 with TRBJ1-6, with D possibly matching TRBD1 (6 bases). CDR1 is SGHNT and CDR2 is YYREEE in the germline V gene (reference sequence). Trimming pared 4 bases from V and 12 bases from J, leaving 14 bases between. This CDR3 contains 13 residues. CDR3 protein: CASSPGQIGPLHF. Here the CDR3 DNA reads TGTGCCAGCAGCCCTGGACAGATCGGACCCCTCCACTTT.

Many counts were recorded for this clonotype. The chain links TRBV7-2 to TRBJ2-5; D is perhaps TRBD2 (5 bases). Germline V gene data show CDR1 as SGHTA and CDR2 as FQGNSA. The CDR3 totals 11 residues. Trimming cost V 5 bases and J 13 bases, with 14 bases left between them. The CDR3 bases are TGTGCCAGCAGCAACACTAGGTCTGCGTACTTC. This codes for CASSNTRSAYF.

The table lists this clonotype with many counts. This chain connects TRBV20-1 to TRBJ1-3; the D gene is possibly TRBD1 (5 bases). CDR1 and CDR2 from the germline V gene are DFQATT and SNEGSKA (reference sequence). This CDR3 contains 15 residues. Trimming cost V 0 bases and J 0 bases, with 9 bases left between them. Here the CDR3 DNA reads TGCAGTGCTAGAGAGGGGGGGATCTCTGGAAACACCATATATTTT. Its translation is CSAREGGISGNTIYF.

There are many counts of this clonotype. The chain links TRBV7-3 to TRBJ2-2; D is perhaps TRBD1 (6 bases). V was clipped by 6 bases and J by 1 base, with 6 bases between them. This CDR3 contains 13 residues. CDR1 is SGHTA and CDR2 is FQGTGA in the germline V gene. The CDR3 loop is CASRDRNTGELFF. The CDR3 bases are TGTGCCAGCAGGGACAGGAACACCGGGGAGCTGTTTTTT.

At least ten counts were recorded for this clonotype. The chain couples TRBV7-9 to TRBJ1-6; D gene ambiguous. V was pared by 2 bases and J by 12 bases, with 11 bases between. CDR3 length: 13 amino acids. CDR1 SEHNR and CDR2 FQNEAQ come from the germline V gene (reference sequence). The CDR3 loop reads CASSLQVLGPLHF. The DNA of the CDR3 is TGTGCCAGCAGCTTACAGGTTCTAGGACCCCTCCACTTT.

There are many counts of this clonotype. The DNA of the CDR3 is TGTGCCAGCAGCTTAGTCTGGCAGGGGGCAACGTCCAGTCAGCCCCAGCATTTT. This encodes CASSLVWQGATSSQPQHF. J is TRBJ1-5 and V is TRBV7-9; 8 bases match TRBD1. V trimming: 1 base; J trimming: 6 bases; junction bases outside the gene matches: 14. Germline CDR1 is SEHNR and CDR2 is FQNEAQ (reference sequence). The CDR3 consists of 18 residues.

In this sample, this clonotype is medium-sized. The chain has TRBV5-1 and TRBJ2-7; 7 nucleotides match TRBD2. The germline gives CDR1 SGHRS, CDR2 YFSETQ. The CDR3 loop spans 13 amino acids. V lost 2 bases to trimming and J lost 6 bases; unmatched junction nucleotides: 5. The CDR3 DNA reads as TGCGCCAGCAGCTTAGGGGAGGGTCGCGAGCAGTACTTC. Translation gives CASSLGEGREQYF.

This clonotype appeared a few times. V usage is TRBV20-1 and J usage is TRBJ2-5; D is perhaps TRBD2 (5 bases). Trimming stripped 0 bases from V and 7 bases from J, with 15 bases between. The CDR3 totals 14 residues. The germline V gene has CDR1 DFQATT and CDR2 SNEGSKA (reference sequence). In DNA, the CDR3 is TGCAGTGCTAGAGATCCTAGCTCGATGGGGACCCAGTACTTC. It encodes CSARDPSSMGTQYF.

CDR3: CASSKEIADTQYF. The CDR3, as DNA: TGTGCCAGCAGCAAGGAGATAGCAGATACGCAGTATTTT. The V gene is TRBV6-4, the J gene TRBJ2-3, with unresolved D. The germline V gene encodes CDR1 MRHNA and CDR2 SNTAGT. The CDR3 runs 13 residues. Trimming removed 6 bases at V and 4 bases at J, with 11 bases between.

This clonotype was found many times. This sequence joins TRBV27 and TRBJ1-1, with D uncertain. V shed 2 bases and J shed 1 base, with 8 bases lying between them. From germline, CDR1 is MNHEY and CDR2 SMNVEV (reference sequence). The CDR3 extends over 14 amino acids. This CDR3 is CASSLNRGNTEAFF. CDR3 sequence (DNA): TGTGCCAGCAGTTTAAACCGAGGGAACACTGAAGCTTTCTTT.

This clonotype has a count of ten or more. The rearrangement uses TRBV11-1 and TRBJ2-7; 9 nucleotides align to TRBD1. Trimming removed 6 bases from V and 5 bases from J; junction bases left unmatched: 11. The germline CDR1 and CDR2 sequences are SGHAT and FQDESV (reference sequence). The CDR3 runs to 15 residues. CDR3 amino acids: CASRPLGTGFHEQYF. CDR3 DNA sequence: TGTGCCAGCAGGCCTCTCGGGACAGGGTTCCACGAGCAGTACTTC.

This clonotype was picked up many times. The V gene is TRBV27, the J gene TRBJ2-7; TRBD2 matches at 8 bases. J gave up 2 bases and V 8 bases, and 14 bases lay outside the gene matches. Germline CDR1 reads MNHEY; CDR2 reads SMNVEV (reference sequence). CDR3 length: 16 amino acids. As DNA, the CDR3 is TGTGCCAGCCGTCTTAAGCCGGCGGGGGGCGCCTACGAGCAGTACTTC. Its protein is CASRLKPAGGAYEQYF.

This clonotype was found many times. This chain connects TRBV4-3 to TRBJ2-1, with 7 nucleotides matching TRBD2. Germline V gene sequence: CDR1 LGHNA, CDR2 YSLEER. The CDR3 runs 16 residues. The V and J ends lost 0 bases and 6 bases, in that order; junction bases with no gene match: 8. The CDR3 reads CASSQDVGGGSNEQFF. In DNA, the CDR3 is TGCGCCAGCAGCCAAGATGTTGGCGGGGGTTCCAATGAGCAGTTCTTC.

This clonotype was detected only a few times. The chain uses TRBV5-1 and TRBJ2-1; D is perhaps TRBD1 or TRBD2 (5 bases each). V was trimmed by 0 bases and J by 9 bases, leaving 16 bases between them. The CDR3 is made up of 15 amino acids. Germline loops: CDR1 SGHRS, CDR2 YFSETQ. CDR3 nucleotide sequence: TGCGCCAGCAGCTTGGAAGGCTACCCGGGGCGTGAGCAGTTCTTC. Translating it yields CASSLEGYPGREQFF.

This CDR3 is CASSLRFSGNTIYF. The CDR3 region has the DNA TGTGCCAGCAGCTTAAGGTTCTCTGGAAACACCATATATTTT. The V call is TRBV11-2, the J call TRBJ1-3; D gene ambiguous. The germline CDR1 and CDR2 sequences are SGHAT and FQNNGV. This CDR3 has 14 residues. V shed 2 bases and J shed 0 bases, with 5 bases lying between them. Full variable domain (rest looked up from reference TRBV11-2 and TRBJ1-3): EAGVAQSPRYKIIEKRQSVAFWCNPISGHATLYWYQQILGQGPKLLIQFQNNGVVDDSQLPKDRFSAERLKGVDSTLKIQPAKLEDSAVYLCASSLRFSGNTIYFGEGSWLTVV.

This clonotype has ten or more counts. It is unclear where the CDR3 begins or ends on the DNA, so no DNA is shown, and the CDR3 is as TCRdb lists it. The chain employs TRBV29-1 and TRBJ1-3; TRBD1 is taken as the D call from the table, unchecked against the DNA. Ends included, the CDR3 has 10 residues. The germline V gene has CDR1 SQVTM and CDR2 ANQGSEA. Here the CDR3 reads CSVGTGAGYF.

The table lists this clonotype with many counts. The CDR3 DNA reads as TGTGCCAGCAGTTATGGTATGTTGGTTGACACTGAAGCTTTCTTT. Translating it yields CASSYGMLVDTEAFF. The J gene is TRBJ1-1, the V gene TRBV6-5; D remains ambiguous. This CDR3 has 15 amino acids. Germline V gene data show CDR1 as MNHEY and CDR2 as SVGAGI. Trimming shortened V by 3 bases and J by 3 bases, and 14 bases separated the two germline ends.

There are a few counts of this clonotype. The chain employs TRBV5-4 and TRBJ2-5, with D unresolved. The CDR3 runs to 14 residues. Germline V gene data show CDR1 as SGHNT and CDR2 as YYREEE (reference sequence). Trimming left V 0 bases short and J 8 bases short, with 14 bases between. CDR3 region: CASSLAGRRVTQYF. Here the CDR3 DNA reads TGTGCCAGCAGCTTGGCCGGCAGGAGAGTCACCCAGTACTTC.

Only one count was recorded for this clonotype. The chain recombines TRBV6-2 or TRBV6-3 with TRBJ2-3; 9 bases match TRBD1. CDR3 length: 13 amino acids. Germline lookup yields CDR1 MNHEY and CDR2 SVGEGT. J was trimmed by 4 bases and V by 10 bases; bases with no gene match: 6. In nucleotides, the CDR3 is TGTGCCACCTCCGGGACAGGGTCAGATACGCAGTATTTT. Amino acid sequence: CATSGTGSDTQYF.

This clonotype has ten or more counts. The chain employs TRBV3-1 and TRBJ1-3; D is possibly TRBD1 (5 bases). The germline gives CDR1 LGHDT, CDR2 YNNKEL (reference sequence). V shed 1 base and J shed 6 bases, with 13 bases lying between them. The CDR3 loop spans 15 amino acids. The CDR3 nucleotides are TGTGCCAGCAGCCAAGCACGGGACGGGGAAAACACCATATATTTT. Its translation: CASSQARDGENTIYF.